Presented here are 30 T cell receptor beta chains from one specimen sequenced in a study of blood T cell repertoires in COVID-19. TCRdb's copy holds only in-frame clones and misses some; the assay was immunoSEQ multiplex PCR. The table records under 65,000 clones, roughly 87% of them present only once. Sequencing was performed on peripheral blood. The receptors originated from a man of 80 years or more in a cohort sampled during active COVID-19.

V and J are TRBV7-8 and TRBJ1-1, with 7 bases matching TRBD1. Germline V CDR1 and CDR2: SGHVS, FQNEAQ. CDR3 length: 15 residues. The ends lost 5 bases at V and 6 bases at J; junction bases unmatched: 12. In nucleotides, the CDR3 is TGTGCCAGCAGCGAAAAGGGGGCTCTAGGCGCTGAAGCTTTCTTT. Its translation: CASSEKGALGAEAFF.

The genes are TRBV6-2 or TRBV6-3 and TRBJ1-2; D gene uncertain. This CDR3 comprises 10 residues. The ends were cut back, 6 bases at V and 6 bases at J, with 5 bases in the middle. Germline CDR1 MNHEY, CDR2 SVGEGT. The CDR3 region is CASSHNGYTF. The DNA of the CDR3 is TGTGCCAGCAGCCACAATGGCTACACCTTC.

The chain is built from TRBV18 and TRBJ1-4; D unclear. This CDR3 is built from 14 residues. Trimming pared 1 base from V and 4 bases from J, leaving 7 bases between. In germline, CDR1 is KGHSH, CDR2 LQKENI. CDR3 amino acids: CASSPLTGNEKLFF. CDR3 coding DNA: TGTGCCAGCTCACCACTTACGGGTAATGAAAAACTGTTTTTT.

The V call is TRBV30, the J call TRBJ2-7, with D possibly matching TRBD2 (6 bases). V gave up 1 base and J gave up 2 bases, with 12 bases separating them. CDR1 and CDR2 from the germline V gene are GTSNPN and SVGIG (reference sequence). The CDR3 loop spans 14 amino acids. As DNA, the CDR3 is TGTGCCTGGAGTGCGGGGGTCCCCCCCTACGAGCAGTACTTC. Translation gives CAWSAGVPPYEQYF.

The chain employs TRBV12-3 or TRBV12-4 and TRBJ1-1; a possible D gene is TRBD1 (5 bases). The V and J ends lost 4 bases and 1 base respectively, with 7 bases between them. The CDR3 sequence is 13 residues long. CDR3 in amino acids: CASSSQENTEAFF. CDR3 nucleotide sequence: TGTGCCAGCAGTTCACAGGAGAACACTGAAGCTTTCTTT.

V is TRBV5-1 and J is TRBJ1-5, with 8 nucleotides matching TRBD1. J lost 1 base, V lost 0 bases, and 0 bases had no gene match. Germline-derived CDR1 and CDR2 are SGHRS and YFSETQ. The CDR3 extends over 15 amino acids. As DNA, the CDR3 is TGCGCCAGCAGCTTGGGGACAGGGAGCAATCAGCCCCAGCATTTT. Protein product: CASSLGTGSNQPQHF.

CDR3 amino acids: CASSLASGRSYNEQFF. The CDR3 DNA reads TGCGCCAGCAGCTTGGCCAGCGGGAGGTCCTACAATGAGCAGTTCTTC. This rearrangement joins TRBV5-1 to TRBJ2-1; TRBD2 matches at 9 bases. Trimming cost V 0 bases and J 1 base; bases outside gene matches: 2. Germline-derived CDR1 and CDR2 are SGHRS and YFSETQ. The CDR3 spans 16 residues.

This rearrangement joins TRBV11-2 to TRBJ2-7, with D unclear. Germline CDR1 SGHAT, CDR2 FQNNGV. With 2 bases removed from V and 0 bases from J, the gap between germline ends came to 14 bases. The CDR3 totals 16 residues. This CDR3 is CASSLRSGRSSYEQYF. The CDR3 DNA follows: TGTGCCAGCAGCTTACGTTCAGGTCGAAGCTCCTACGAGCAGTACTTC. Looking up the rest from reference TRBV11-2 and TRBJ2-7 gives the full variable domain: EAGVAQSPRYKIIEKRQSVAFWCNPISGHATLYWYQQILGQGPKLLIQFQNNGVVDDSQLPKDRFSAERLKGVDSTLKIQPAKLEDSAVYLCASSLRSGRSSYEQYFGPGTRLTVT.

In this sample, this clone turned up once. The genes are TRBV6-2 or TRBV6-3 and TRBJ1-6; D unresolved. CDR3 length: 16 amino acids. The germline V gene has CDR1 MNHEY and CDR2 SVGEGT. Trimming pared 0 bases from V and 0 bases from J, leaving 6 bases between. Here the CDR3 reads CASSYSSSSYNSPLHF. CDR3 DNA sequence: TGTGCCAGCAGTTACTCTTCGAGCTCCTATAATTCACCCCTCCACTTT.

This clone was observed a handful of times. Here the CDR3 DNA reads TGTGCCGCCGCCAGTCAGCGGGGTGAAAAACTGTTTTTT. This sequence encodes CAAASQRGEKLFF. The chain employs TRBV19 and TRBJ1-4; D unresolved. This CDR3 is 13 amino acids long. V was clipped by 11 bases and J by 7 bases, with 17 bases between them. Germline V gene data show CDR1 as LNHDA and CDR2 as SQIVND (reference sequence).

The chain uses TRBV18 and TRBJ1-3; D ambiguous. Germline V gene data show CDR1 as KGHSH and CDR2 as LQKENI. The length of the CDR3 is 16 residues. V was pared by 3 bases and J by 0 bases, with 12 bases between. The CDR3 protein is CASSPAQAISGNTIYF. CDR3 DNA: TGTGCCAGCTCACCCGCGCAAGCTATCTCTGGAAACACCATATATTTT.

In nucleotides, the CDR3 is TGTGCCAGCAGCTTGGCTACCGGGGAGCTGTTTTTT. Protein sequence: CASSLATGELFF. The rearrangement links TRBV5-6 to TRBJ2-2; D not certain. The CDR3 totals 12 residues. V was trimmed by 0 bases and J by 5 bases, leaving 2 bases between them. Germline CDR1 reads SGHDT; CDR2 reads YYEEEE.

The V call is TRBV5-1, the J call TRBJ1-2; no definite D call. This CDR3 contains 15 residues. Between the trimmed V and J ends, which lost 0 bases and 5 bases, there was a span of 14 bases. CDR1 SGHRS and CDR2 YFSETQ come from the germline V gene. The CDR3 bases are TGCGCCAGCAGCTTGGAGAACAAACGAGGATATGGCTACACCTTC. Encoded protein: CASSLENKRGYGYTF.

The CDR3 is CATSRDRGGYEKLFF. The CDR3 DNA follows: TGTGCCACCAGCAGAGATCGGGGGGGTTATGAAAAACTGTTTTTT. The chain recombines TRBV15 with TRBJ1-4; weak D call: TRBD1 (5 bases). The CDR3 extends over 15 amino acids. The germline CDR1 and CDR2 sequences are LNHNV and YYDKDF (reference sequence). V lost 0 bases and J lost 6, with 11 bases in between.

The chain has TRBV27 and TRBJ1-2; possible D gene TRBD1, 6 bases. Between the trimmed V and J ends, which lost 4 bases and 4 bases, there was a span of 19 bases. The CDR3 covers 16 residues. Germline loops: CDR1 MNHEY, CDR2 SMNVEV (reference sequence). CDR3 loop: CASSSFWGGGSYGYTF. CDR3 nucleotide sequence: TGTGCCAGCAGTTCGTTCTGGGGAGGGGGAAGCTATGGCTACACCTTC.

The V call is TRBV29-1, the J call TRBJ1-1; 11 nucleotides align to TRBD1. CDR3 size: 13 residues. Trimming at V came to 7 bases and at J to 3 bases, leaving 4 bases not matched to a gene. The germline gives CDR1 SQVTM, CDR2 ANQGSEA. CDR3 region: CSGRDRGDTEAFF. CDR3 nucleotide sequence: TGCAGCGGACGGGACAGGGGGGACACTGAAGCTTTCTTT. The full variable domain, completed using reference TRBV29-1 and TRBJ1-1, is SAVISQKPSRDICQRGTSLTIQCQVDSQVTMMFWYRQQPGQSLTLIATANQGSEATYESGFVIDKFPISRPNLTFSTLTVSNMSPEDSSIYLCSGRDRGDTEAFFGQGTRLTVV.

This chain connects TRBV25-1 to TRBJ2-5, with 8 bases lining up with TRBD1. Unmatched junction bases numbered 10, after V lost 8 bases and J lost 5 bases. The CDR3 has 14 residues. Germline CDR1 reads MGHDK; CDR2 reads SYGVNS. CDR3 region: CASDRSGGRETQYF. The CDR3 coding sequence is TGTGCCAGCGACCGGTCAGGGGGCCGGGAGACCCAGTACTTC. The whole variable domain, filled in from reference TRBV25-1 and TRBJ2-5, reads EADIYQTPRYLVIGTGKKITLECSQTMGHDKMYWYQQDPGMELHLIHYSYGVNSTEKGDLSSESTVSRIRTEHFPLTLESARPSHTSQYLCASDRSGGRETQYFGPGTRLLVL.

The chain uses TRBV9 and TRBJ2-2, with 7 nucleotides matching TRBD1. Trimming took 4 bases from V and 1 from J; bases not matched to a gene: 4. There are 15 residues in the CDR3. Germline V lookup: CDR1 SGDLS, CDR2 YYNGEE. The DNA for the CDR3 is TGTGCCAGCAGCACCCGGGACAGGAACACCGGGGAGCTGTTTTTT. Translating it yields CASSTRDRNTGELFF.

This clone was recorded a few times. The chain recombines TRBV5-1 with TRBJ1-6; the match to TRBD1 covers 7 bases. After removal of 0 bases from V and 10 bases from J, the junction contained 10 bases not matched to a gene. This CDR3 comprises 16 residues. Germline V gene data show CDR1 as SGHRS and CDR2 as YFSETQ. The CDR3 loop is CASSLGQGETGSPLHF. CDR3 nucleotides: TGCGCCAGCAGCTTGGGACAGGGCGAAACAGGATCACCCCTCCACTTT. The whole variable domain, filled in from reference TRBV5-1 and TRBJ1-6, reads KAGVTQTPRYLIKTRGQQVTLSCSPISGHRSVSWYQQTPGQGLQFLFEYFSETQRNKGNFPGRFSGRQFSNSRSEMNVSTLELGDSALYLCASSLGQGETGSPLHFGNGTRLTVT.

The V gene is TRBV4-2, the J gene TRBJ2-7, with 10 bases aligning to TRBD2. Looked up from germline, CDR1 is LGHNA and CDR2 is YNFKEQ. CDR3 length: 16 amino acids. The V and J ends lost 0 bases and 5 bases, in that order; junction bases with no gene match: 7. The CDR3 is CASSQESGGAPHEQYF. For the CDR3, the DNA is TGTGCCAGCAGCCAAGAGAGCGGGGGGGCTCCCCACGAGCAGTACTTC.

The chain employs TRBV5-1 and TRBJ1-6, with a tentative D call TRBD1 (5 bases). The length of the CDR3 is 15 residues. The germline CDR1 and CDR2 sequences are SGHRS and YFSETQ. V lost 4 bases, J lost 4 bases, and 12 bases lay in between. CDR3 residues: CASSPGTGYNSPLHF. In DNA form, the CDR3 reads TGCGCCAGCAGCCCAGGGACTGGTTATAATTCACCCCTCCACTTT.

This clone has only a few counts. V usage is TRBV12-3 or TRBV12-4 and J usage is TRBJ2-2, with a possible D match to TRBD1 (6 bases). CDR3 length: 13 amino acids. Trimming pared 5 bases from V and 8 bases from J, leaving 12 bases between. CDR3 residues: CASSAQGKGELFF. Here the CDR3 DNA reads TGTGCCAGCAGTGCCCAGGGGAAGGGGGAGCTGTTTTTT.

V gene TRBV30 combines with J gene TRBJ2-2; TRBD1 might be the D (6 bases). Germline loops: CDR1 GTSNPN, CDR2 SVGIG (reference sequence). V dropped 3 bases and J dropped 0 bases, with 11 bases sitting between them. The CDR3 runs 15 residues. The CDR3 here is CAWRRQGTNTGELFF. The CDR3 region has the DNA TGTGCCTGGAGGCGTCAGGGGACGAACACCGGGGAGCTGTTTTTT.

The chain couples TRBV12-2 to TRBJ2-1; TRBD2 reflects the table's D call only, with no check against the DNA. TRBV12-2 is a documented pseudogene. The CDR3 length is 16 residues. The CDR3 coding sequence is TGTGCAAGTCGCTTAGAAAATTGGAGCTCCTACAATGAGCAGTTCTTC. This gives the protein CASRLENWSSYNEQFF.

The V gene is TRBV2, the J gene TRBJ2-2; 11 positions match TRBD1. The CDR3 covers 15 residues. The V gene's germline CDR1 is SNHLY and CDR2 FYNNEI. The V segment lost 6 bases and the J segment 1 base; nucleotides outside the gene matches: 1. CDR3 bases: TGTGCCAGCAGGGGACAGGGGGGGAACACCGGGGAGCTGTTTTTT. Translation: CASRGQGGNTGELFF.

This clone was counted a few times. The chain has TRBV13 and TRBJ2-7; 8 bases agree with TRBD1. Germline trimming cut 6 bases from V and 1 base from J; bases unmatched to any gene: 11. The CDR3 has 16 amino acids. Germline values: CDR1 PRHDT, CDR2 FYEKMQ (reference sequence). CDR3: CASRYTGTGLSYEQYF. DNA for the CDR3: TGTGCCAGCAGATACACCGGGACAGGTTTATCCTACGAGCAGTACTTC.

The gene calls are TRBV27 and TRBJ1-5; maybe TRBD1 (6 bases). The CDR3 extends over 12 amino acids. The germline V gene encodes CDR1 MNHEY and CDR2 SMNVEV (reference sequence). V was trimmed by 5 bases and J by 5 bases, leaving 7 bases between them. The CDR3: CASSAGDQPQHF. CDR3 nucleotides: TGTGCCAGCAGTGCAGGGGATCAGCCCCAGCATTTT.

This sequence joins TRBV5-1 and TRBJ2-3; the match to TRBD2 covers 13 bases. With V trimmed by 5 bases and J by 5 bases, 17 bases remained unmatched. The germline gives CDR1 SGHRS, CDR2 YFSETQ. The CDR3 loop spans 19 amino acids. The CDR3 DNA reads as TGCGCCAGCAGACGCGGGGACTTACTAGCGGGGGGGCCGGGAGATACGCAGTATTTT. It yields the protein CASRRGDLLAGGPGDTQYF.

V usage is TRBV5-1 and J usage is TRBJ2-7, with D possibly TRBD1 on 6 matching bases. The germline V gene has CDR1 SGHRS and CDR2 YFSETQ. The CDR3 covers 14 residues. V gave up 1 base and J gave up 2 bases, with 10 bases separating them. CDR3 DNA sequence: TGCGCCAGCAGCTTGTACCCAGGGGCCTACGAGCAGTACTTC. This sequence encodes CASSLYPGAYEQYF.

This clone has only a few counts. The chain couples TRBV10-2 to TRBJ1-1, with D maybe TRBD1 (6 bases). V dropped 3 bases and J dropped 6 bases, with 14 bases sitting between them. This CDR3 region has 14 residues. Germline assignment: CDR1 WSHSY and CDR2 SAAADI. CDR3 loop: CASSEQGSSAEAFF. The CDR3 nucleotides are TGCGCCAGCAGTGAACAGGGTTCGTCGGCTGAAGCTTTCTTT.